One and the same sample provided the 21 T cell receptor beta chains below, sequenced in a study of blood T cell repertoires in COVID-19. Sequencing used immunoSEQ multiplex PCR; TCRdb keeps in-frame clones, though not all of them. The sample yields approximately 180,000 clones, around nine tenths seen once. Source material: peripheral blood. The receptors come from a woman in her 70s with COVID-19, enrolled during active disease.

This clone appeared a single time. The rearrangement uses TRBV12-5 and TRBJ2-1; 7 positions agree with TRBD2. The V gene's germline CDR1 is LGHNT and CDR2 FRNRAP. V lost 8 bases and J lost 0; bases outside the gene matches: 16. The CDR3 runs 18 residues. The CDR3 sequence: CASSGLADPKSSYNEQFF. CDR3 nucleotides: TGTGCTAGTTCCGGTCTAGCGGACCCGAAAAGCTCCTACAATGAGCAGTTCTTC.

The chain employs TRBV6-6 and TRBJ2-3; D might be TRBD2 (5 bases). Germline V lookup: CDR1 MNHNY, CDR2 SVGAGI (reference sequence). The CDR3 is 13 residues long. The V gene lost 0 bases and the J gene lost 6 bases, with 7 bases spanning the gap. The CDR3 loop is CASSYSRGDTQYF. CDR3 nucleotide sequence: TGTGCCAGCAGTTACTCTCGAGGGGATACGCAGTATTTT.

V gene TRBV27 combines with J gene TRBJ1-6; possible D gene TRBD1, 6 bases. Germline CDR1 MNHEY, CDR2 SMNVEV (reference sequence). The V end was cut by 4 bases, the J end by 4 bases, with 14 bases between. The CDR3 covers 16 residues. The CDR3 sequence: CASSSLDRRYNSPLHF. CDR3 bases: TGTGCCAGCAGTTCGCTCGACAGGCGATATAATTCACCCCTCCACTTT.

This chain connects TRBV2 to TRBJ2-5; the D gene is possibly TRBD2 (5 bases). V dropped 0 bases and J dropped 14 bases, with 10 bases sitting between them. The CDR3 spans 11 residues. Germline values: CDR1 SNHLY, CDR2 FYNNEI. The CDR3 here is CASSEAYSGYF. DNA for the CDR3: TGTGCCAGCAGTGAAGCATACAGCGGTTACTTC.

A few counts support this clone. The chain recombines TRBV2 with TRBJ2-1, with a tentative D call TRBD2 (5 bases). Germline CDR1 reads SNHLY; CDR2 reads FYNNEI. The germline V and J ends were trimmed by 8 bases and 0 bases, with 11 bases remaining between them. CDR3 length equals 14 residues. Here the CDR3 DNA reads TGTGCCAGCGGAGGAAGAAGCTCCTACAATGAGCAGTTCTTC. Protein product: CASGGRSSYNEQFF.

This sequence joins TRBV6-2 or TRBV6-3 and TRBJ2-1; 9 bases are a match to TRBD2. Germline CDR1 is MNHEY and CDR2 is SVGEGT. This CDR3 comprises 16 residues. The trim removed 6 bases at V and 3 bases at J, leaving 9 bases unmatched. This chain's CDR3 is CASSSYSGSLYNEQFF. The CDR3 DNA follows: TGTGCCAGCAGCTCATATAGCGGGAGTCTCTACAATGAGCAGTTCTTC.

In this sample, this clone turned up once. The CDR3 here is CASSPAGVGYGYTF. For the CDR3, the DNA is TGTGCCAGCTCACCCGCCGGGGTCGGCTATGGCTACACCTTC. The chain carries TRBV18 and TRBJ1-2; no reliable D call. The CDR3 is made up of 14 amino acids. V was shortened by 3 bases and J by 4 bases, with 12 bases between the two germline ends. Germline CDR1 reads KGHSH; CDR2 reads LQKENI.

The rearrangement links TRBV5-1 to TRBJ2-1; 9 bases are a match to TRBD2. CDR1 SGHRS and CDR2 YFSETQ come from the germline V gene. With 0 bases clipped from V and 5 bases from J, the junction kept 6 bases outside the gene matches. The CDR3 has 16 residues. The CDR3: CASSLERLAGNNEQFF. In nucleotides, the CDR3 is TGCGCCAGCAGCTTGGAGAGGCTAGCGGGGAACAATGAGCAGTTCTTC.

The chain carries TRBV5-6 and TRBJ2-7, with TRBD2 identical over 7 bases. This CDR3 comprises 15 residues. J lost 2 bases, V lost 1 base, and 6 bases had no gene match. Per germline, CDR1 SGHDT and CDR2 YYEEEE. CDR3 residues: CASSLQRGAPYEQYF. DNA for the CDR3: TGTGCCAGCAGCTTGCAGCGGGGCGCCCCCTACGAGCAGTACTTC.

This clone was observed once. A junction end diverges from the germline sequence, so it may reflect a read error. V and J are TRBV6-5 and TRBJ2-1; the D gene is possibly TRBD2 (6 bases). There are 12 residues in the CDR3. CDR1 is MNHEY and CDR2 is SVGAGI in the germline V gene. CDR3 nucleotides: TGTGCCAGCAGCGCGGCGGGCGGGATAGGCGTCTTC. This codes for CASSAAGGIGVF.

This rearrangement joins TRBV3-1 (or the pseudogene TRBV3-2) to TRBJ2-7; maybe TRBD2 (7 bases). This CDR3 region has 15 residues. Germline V CDR1 and CDR2: LGHDT, YNNKEL (reference sequence). V gave up 4 bases and J gave up 0 bases, with 13 bases separating them. CDR3 coding DNA: TGTGCCAGCAGCCCTAGGGGGGGGAGCTCCTACGAGCAGTACTTC. Its protein product is CASSPRGGSSYEQYF.

This chain links TRBV12-5 with TRBJ2-3, with TRBD1 matching over 7 bases. Germline CDR1 LGHNT, CDR2 FRNRAP. Trimming took 5 bases from V and 0 from J; bases not matched to a gene: 5. The CDR3 extends over 15 amino acids. Here the CDR3 reads CASGQGQISTDTQYF. The CDR3 DNA sequence: TGTGCTAGTGGTCAGGGACAGATAAGCACAGATACGCAGTATTTT.

The rearrangement uses TRBV12-3 or TRBV12-4 and TRBJ2-3; D is possibly TRBD2 (5 bases). V was pared by 7 bases and J by 3 bases, with 11 bases between. The CDR3 contains 13 residues. This CDR3 is CASMFTGTDTQYF. In nucleotides, the CDR3 is TGTGCCAGCATGTTTACGGGAACAGATACGCAGTATTTT.

This rearrangement joins TRBV4-2 to TRBJ2-5, with 8 bases lining up with TRBD2. V shed 5 bases and J 4 bases; nucleotides not matched to a gene: 9. CDR1 LGHNA and CDR2 YNFKEQ come from the germline V gene. The CDR3 is 15 residues long. CDR3 sequence: CASSSLAGMGETQYF. CDR3 bases: TGTGCCAGCAGCTCTTTAGCGGGAATGGGAGAGACCCAGTACTTC.

V and J are TRBV7-3 and TRBJ1-1, with 9 bases that match TRBD1. This CDR3 is 16 amino acids long. The germline V gene has CDR1 SGHTA and CDR2 FQGTGA. The V segment lost 4 bases and the J segment 5 bases; nucleotides outside the gene matches: 11. CDR3 region: CASSSTAGTGFTEAFF. The CDR3 DNA reads TGTGCCAGCAGCTCCACAGCGGGGACAGGGTTTACTGAAGCTTTCTTT.

The rearrangement uses TRBV7-3 and TRBJ2-7; the match to TRBD2 covers 8 bases. V was clipped by 1 base and J by 3 bases; unmatched bases: 2. Germline V gives CDR1 SGHTA, CDR2 FQGTGA. The CDR3 covers 14 residues. This CDR3 is CASSLSTSGYEQYF. The CDR3 coding sequence is TGTGCCAGCAGCTTAAGTACTAGCGGCTACGAGCAGTACTTC.

This rearrangement joins TRBV7-3 to TRBJ1-1; the D gene is possibly TRBD1 (6 bases). Per germline, CDR1 SGHTA and CDR2 FQGTGA. V shed 1 base and J shed 5 bases, with 8 bases lying between them. The CDR3 spans 13 residues. Here the CDR3 reads CASSLRQGTEAFF. The CDR3 coding sequence is TGTGCCAGCAGCTTAAGGCAGGGGACTGAAGCTTTCTTT.

The chain is built from TRBV19 and TRBJ1-1; TRBD1 matches at 10 bases. CDR1 and CDR2 (germline): LNHDA, SQIVND (reference sequence). The CDR3 is made up of 14 amino acids. Trimming took 7 bases from V and 5 from J; bases not matched to a gene: 7. DNA of the CDR3: TGTGCCAGTAATGGACAGGGGGGAGAAACTGAAGCTTTCTTT. It encodes CASNGQGGETEAFF.

The chain has TRBV5-5 and TRBJ2-7, with 8 bases fitting TRBD1. The CDR3 loop spans 15 amino acids. With 4 bases clipped from V and 1 base from J, the junction kept 7 bases outside the gene matches. In germline, CDR1 is SGHKS, CDR2 YYEKEE (reference sequence). CDR3 in amino acids: CASSPIGQGSYEQYF. The CDR3 nucleotides are TGTGCCAGCAGCCCTATAGGACAGGGATCCTACGAGCAGTACTTC.

This rearrangement joins TRBV19 to TRBJ1-5, with TRBD1 matching 7 bases. The ends lost 4 bases at V and 4 bases at J; junction bases unmatched: 10. CDR1 and CDR2 (germline): LNHDA, SQIVND (reference sequence). This CDR3 has 16 residues. In DNA, the CDR3 is TGTGCCAGTAGTACCGACAGGGAAGGTGGGAATCAGCCCCAGCATTTT. Translating it yields CASSTDREGGNQPQHF.

This rearrangement joins TRBV27 to TRBJ1-6; the match to TRBD1 covers 11 bases. The CDR3 has 21 amino acids. The germline gives CDR1 MNHEY, CDR2 SMNVEV (reference sequence). V trimming: 5 bases; J trimming: 0 bases; junction bases outside the gene matches: 15. The CDR3, as DNA: TGTGCCAGCAGTGCTATAGCCTATACCGGGACAGGGGGCTCCTATAATTCACCCCTCCACTTT. Translated: CASSAIAYTGTGGSYNSPLHF.